A single sample gave rise to the 7 T cell receptor beta chains below, sequenced in a study of graft-versus-host responses after intestinal transplantation. TCRdb's table, derived via immunoSEQ multiplex PCR, lists solely in-frame clones and lacks some. This table holds 24,000 or so clones, approximately 82% found once. Their antigens remain unidentified. Material: unstimulated CD8+ T cells sorted from spleen or lymph node cells, obtained before transplant. The origin of the receptors is a human donor who was the organ donor for an intestinal transplant.

The chain is built from TRBV13 and TRBJ2-7; D might be TRBD1 (6 bases). Per germline, CDR1 PRHDT and CDR2 FYEKMQ (reference sequence). The germline V and J ends were trimmed by 5 bases and 6 bases, with 11 bases remaining between them. This CDR3 has 12 residues. The CDR3 spells CASSTRGGEQYF. The CDR3 DNA sequence: TGTGCCAGCAGCACCCGAGGGGGCGAGCAGTACTTC.

The chain carries TRBV9 and TRBJ2-5; 13 nucleotides match TRBD2. V trimming: 3 bases; J trimming: 5 bases; junction bases outside the gene matches: 7. Per the germline V gene, CDR1 is SGDLS and CDR2 is YYNGEE. The CDR3 is made up of 16 amino acids. CDR3 sequence reads: CASSGTSGGAMETQYF. CDR3 sequence (DNA): TGTGCCAGCAGCGGCACTAGCGGGGGGGCGATGGAGACCCAGTACTTC.

On this clone itself: A junction end diverges from the germline sequence, so it may reflect a read error. The rearrangement links TRBV18 to TRBJ2-7; D may be TRBD2 (6 bases). Per germline, CDR1 KGHSH and CDR2 LQKENI. The CDR3 is made up of 13 amino acids. CDR3 coding DNA: TGTGCCGGCTCACCCCGGGACTCTGGAAAGCAGTACTTC. Its protein product is CAGSPRDSGKQYF.

V and J are TRBV27 and TRBJ2-3, with TRBD1 matching 9 bases. The CDR3 has 18 amino acids. V was pared by 6 bases and J by 2 bases, with 15 bases of the junction left unmatched. Germline values: CDR1 MNHEY, CDR2 SMNVEV (reference sequence). The CDR3 DNA sequence: TGTGCCAGCAGCCGGGACAGGGTTATAGGCTTCTTCACAGATACGCAGTATTTT. Translating it yields CASSRDRVIGFFTDTQYF.

The chain combines TRBV9 with TRBJ2-2, with 10 bases identical to TRBD1. CDR3 size: 16 residues. V lost 3 bases and J lost 3; bases outside the gene matches: 5. Germline V gene lookup returns CDR1 SGDLS and CDR2 YYNGEE. CDR3 sequence (DNA): TGTGCCAGCAGCGACCGGGACAGGGGATACACCGGGGAGCTGTTTTTT. This codes for CASSDRDRGYTGELFF.

CDR3 region: CASSHVQGNQPQHF. The CDR3, as DNA: TGCGCCAGCAGCCATGTACAGGGCAATCAGCCCCAGCATTTT. The chain is built from TRBV4-1 and TRBJ1-5; tentatively, D is TRBD1 (5 bases). Germline CDR1 MGHRA, CDR2 YSYEKL. This CDR3 is built from 14 residues. With 3 bases removed from V and 2 bases from J, the gap between germline ends came to 8 bases.

The J gene is TRBJ2-1, the V gene TRBV9; 7 nucleotides match TRBD2. The germline gives CDR1 SGDLS, CDR2 YYNGEE. J lost 6 bases, V lost 0 bases, and 12 bases had no gene match. This CDR3 spans 17 amino acids. CDR3 region: CASSVGSSTSPGNEQFF. CDR3 DNA: TGTGCCAGCAGCGTAGGGAGTTCGACTAGCCCGGGCAATGAGCAGTTCTTC. Using reference TRBV9 and TRBJ2-1 for the parts outside the CDR3, the full variable domain is DSGVTQTPKHLITATGQRVTLRCSPRSGDLSVYWYQQSLDQGLQFLIQYYNGEERAKGNILERFSAQQFPDLHSELNLSSLELGDSALYFCASSVGSSTSPGNEQFFGPGTRLTVL.